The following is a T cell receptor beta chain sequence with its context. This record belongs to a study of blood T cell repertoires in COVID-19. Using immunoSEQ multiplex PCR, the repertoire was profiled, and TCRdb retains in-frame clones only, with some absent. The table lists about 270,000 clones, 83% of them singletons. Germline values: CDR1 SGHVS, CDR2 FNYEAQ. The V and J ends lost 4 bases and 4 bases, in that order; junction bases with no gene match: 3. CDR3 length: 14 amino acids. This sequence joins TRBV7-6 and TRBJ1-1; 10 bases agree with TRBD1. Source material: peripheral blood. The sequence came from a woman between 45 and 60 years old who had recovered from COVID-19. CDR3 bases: TGTGCCAGCAGCTCAAGACAGGGGGCCACTGAAGCTTTCTTT. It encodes CASSSRQGATEAFF.